Below, one T cell receptor beta chain is given with its context. This sample is drawn from a study of blood T cell repertoires in COVID-19. Source study methods: Researchers report that nucleated cell counts were estimated from reference gene primer amplification. Profiling relied on immunoSEQ multiplex PCR, and the TCRdb table lists in-frame clones only, not all of them. V and J calls and clone size come straight from that table; D and trimming were deduced from the DNA. Among 150,000 to 200,000 clones listed, around 89% were seen once. Sequenced sample: PBMCs or T cells enriched from blood (not recorded which). The clonotype was recovered from a woman in her fifties or sixties who had recovered from COVID-19.

The CDR3 DNA sequence: TGTGCCAGCAGCTTGGCTAGCGGGGGGGCCGCAGAACAGTTCTTC. The encoded protein is CASSLASGGAAEQFF. The chain carries TRBV7-9 and TRBJ2-1; 12 bases fit TRBD2. CDR1 SEHNR and CDR2 FQNEAQ come from the germline V gene (reference sequence). Losses at the gene ends were 3 bases for V and 13 bases for J; bases not matched to a gene: 10. The CDR3 consists of 15 residues.